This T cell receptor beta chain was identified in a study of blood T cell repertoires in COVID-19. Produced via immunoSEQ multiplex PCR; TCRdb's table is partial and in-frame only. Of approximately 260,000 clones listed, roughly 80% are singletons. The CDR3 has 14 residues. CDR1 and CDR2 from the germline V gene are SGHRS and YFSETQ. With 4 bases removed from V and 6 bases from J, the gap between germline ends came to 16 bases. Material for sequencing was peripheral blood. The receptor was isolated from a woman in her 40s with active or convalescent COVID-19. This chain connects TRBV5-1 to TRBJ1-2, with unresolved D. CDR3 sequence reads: CASSPEVGSDGYTF. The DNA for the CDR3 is TGCGCCAGCAGCCCGGAGGTGGGTAGCGATGGCTACACCTTC.